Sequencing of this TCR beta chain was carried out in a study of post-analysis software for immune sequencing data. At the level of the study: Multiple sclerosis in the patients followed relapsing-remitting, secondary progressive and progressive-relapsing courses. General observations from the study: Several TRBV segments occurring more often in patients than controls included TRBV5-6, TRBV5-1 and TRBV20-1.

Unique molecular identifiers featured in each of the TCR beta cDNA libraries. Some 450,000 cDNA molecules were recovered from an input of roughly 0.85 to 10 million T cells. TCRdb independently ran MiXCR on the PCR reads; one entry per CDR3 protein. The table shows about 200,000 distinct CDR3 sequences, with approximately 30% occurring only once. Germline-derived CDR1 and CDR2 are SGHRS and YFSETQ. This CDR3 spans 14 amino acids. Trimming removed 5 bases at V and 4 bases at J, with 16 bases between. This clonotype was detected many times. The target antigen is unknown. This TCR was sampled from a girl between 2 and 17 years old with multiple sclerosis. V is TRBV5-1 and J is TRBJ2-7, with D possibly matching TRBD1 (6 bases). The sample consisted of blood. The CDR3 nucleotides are TGCGCCAGCAGTTTACAGGGATCTTCTTACGAGCAGTACTTC. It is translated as CASSLQGSSYEQYF.